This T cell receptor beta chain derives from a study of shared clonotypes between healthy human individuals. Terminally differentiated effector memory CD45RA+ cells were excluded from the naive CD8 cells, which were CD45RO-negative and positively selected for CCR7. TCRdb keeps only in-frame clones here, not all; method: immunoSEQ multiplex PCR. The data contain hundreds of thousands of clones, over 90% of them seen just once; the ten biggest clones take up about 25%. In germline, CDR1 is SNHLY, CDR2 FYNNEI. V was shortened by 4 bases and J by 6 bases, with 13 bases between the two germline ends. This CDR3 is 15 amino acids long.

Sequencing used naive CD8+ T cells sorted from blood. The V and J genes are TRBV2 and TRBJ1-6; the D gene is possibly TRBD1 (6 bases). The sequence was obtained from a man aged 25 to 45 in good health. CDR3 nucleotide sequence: TGTGCCAGCAGTGTACGGACAGCTGTTAATTCACCCCTCCACTTT. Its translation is CASSVRTAVNSPLHF.